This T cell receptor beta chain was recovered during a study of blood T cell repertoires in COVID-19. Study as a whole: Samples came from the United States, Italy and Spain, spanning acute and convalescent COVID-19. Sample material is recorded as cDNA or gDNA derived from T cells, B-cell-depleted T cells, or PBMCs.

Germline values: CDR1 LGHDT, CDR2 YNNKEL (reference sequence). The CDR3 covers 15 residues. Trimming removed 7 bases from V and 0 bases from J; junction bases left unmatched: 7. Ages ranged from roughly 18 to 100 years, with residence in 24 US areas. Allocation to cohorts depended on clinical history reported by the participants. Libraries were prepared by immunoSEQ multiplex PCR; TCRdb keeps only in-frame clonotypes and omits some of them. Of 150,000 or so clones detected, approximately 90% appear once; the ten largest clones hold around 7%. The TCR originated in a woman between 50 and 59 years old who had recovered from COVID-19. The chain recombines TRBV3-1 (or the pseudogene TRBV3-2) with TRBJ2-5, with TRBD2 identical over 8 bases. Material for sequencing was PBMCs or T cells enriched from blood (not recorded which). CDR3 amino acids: CASTITGGDQETQYF. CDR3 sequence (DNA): TGTGCCAGCACCATAACGGGGGGGGACCAAGAGACCCAGTACTTC.